These T cell receptor beta chains were read from a single sample in a study of type 1 regulatory T cells. TCRdb independently ran MiXCR on the reads; one entry per CDR3 protein. The sample carries under 85,000 distinct CDR3 sequences, 49% recorded once. Their specific antigens are unknown. The sequencing sample was made of cultured non-Tr1 T cells, either the whole culture or a sorted T cell fraction (not recorded which). The receptors derive from a human donor in good health. The CDR3 runs from the conserved cysteine through the conserved F or W. D genes are given only for firm matches. Clone size is not always given. Where it is, it says once, few, many or a class for expanded clones.

j_call	cdr3_length	d_call	v_call	clone_size	cdr3_aa	cdr3_nt
TRBJ1-1	13	NA	TRBV12-3/TRBV12-4	few	CASSPAGRGAAFF	TGTGCCAGCAGTCCAGCGGGACGGGGGGCAGCTTTCTTT
TRBJ1-1	15	NA	TRBV19	NA	CASSTVRQANTEAFF	TGTGCCAGTAGTACCGTTCGCCAGGCGAACACTGAAGCTTTCTTT
TRBJ1-2	15	TRBD1	TRBV7-9	NA	CASSLERQGDGGYTF	TGTGCCAGCAGCTTAGAACGACAGGGCGACGGGGGCTACACCTTC
TRBJ2-7	15	NA	TRBV7-2	NA	CASSSRQTAAYEQYF	TGTGCCAGCAGCTCCCGACAGACTGCGGCCTACGAGCAGTACTTC
TRBJ1-2	13	NA	TRBV7-2	NA	CVSSSMVNYGYTF	TGTGTCAGCAGCTCGATGGTGAACTATGGCTACACCTTC
TRBJ1-5	13	NA	TRBV12-3/TRBV12-4	few	CASSSWGNQPQHF	TGTGCCAGCAGTTCGTGGGGGAATCAGCCCCAGCATTTT
TRBJ2-1	15	TRBD2	TRBV7-9	NA	CASSATSGAYNQQFF	TGTGCCAGCAGCGCAACTAGCGGGGCATACAATCAGCAGTTCTTC
TRBJ2-5	11	NA	TRBV7-9	medium-sized	CASSLQETQYF	TGTGCCAGCAGCCTCCAAGAGACCCAGTACTTC
TRBJ2-3	13	NA	TRBV5-1	once	CASKVGSTDTQYF	TGCGCCAGCAAGGTAGGGTCTACAGATACGCAGTATTTT
TRBJ1-4	15	NA	TRBV5-4	NA	CASSLGQATNEKLFF	TGTGCCAGCAGCTTGGGACAGGCAACTAATGAAAAACTGTTTTTT
TRBJ2-5	17	TRBD2	TRBV7-2	many	CASSHGGTSVPQETQYF	TGTGCCAGCAGCCACGGCGGGACTAGCGTCCCTCAAGAGACCCAGTACTTC
TRBJ1-5	18	TRBD1	TRBV20-1	NA	CSATTMGATGAGNQPQHF	TGCAGTGCTACCACGATGGGGGCGACAGGGGCAGGGAATCAGCCCCAGCATTTT
TRBJ2-2	13	TRBD2	TRBV12-3/TRBV12-4	few	CASRRRGDGELFF	TGTGCCAGCAGGCGACGGGGGGACGGGGAGCTGTTTTTT
TRBJ1-4	15	NA	TRBV2	NA	CASSDSGPNWEKLFF	TGTGCCAGCAGTGATTCGGGGCCAAACTGGGAAAAACTGTTTTTT
TRBJ2-1	16	TRBD1	TRBV7-2	few	CASSPQGRGLYNEQFF	TGTGCCAGCAGCCCCCAGGGAAGGGGGCTTTACAATGAGCAGTTCTTC
TRBJ1-1	13	NA	TRBV6-5	few	CASSLRTVTEAFF	TGTGCCAGCAGCCTCAGGACAGTCACTGAAGCTTTCTTT
TRBJ1-6	13	TRBD1	TRBV2	NA	CASKTGDSSPLHF	TGTGCCAGCAAAACAGGGGACAGTTCACCCCTCCACTTT
TRBJ2-2	13	NA	TRBV2	NA	CASRTENTGGLFF	TGTGCCAGCCGGACGGAGAACACCGGGGGGCTGTTTTTT
TRBJ2-3	16	NA	TRBV7-2	NA	CASSLVWGVGTDTQYF	TGTGCCAGCAGCTTAGTTTGGGGGGTTGGCACAGATACGCAGTATTTT
TRBJ2-1	15	NA	TRBV6-5	NA	CASSGLGSSYNEQFF	TGTGCCAGCAGTGGACTGGGAAGCTCCTACAATGAGCAGTTCTTC
TRBJ2-2	14	NA	TRBV12-3/TRBV12-4	NA	CASSFPELTGELFF	TGTGCCAGCAGTTTCCCGGAATTAACCGGGGAGCTGTTTTTT
TRBJ2-2	16	NA	TRBV19	NA	CASSFYGQLNTGELFF	TGTGCCAGTAGTTTTTACGGACAACTGAACACCGGGGAGCTGTTTTTT
TRBJ1-2	14	TRBD1	TRBV29-1	few	CSVVELQGTYGYTF	TGCAGCGTTGTTGAGTTACAGGGGACTTATGGCTACACCTTC
TRBJ1-2	16	NA	TRBV5-4	NA	CASSLGRAVGNYGYTF	TGTGCCAGCAGCTTGGGGCGGGCAGTCGGAAACTATGGCTACACCTTC
TRBJ2-2	15	NA	TRBV4-2	NA	CASSQGLSNTGELFF	TGTGCCAGCAGCCAGGGACTCTCCAACACCGGGGAGCTGTTTTTT
TRBJ2-1	15	TRBD2	TRBV11-2	NA	CASSLAGGSYNEQFF	TGTGCCAGCAGCTTAGCGGGGGGCTCCTACAATGAGCAGTTCTTC
TRBJ1-1	16	TRBD1	TRBV27	few	CASSFFPMTGAGEAFF	TGTGCCAGCAGTTTTTTTCCGATGACAGGGGCTGGGGAAGCTTTCTTT
TRBJ2-2	17	TRBD2	TRBV7-6	NA	CASSLGGGTSRPGELFF	TGTGCCAGCAGCTTGGGTGGAGGGACTAGCCGGCCCGGGGAGCTGTTTTTT
TRBJ1-1	14	NA	TRBV5-1	NA	CASSLERPNTEAFF	TGCGCCAGCAGCTTGGAACGGCCGAACACTGAAGCTTTCTTT
TRBJ1-5	17	TRBD1	TRBV20-1	NA	CSARVETGGRGNQPQHF	TGCAGTGCTAGGGTGGAGACAGGGGGTCGAGGCAATCAGCCCCAGCATTTT
TRBJ1-2	13	NA	TRBV7-8	NA	CASSLSRDYGYTF	TGTGCCAGCAGCTTAAGCAGGGACTATGGCTACACCTTC
TRBJ1-5	14	NA	TRBV20-1	few	CSARDYPGDQPQHF	TGCAGTGCTAGAGATTACCCCGGGGATCAGCCCCAGCATTTT
TRBJ1-2	15	NA	TRBV20-1	many	CSAREPTGSGYGYTF	TGCAGTGCTAGAGAGCCTACAGGGTCAGGGTATGGCTACACCTTC
TRBJ2-5	15	TRBD2	TRBV5-1	few	CASSKASGGMVAQYF	TGCGCCAGCAGCAAGGCTAGCGGGGGAATGGTGGCCCAGTACTTC
TRBJ2-2	18	TRBD2	TRBV12-3/TRBV12-4	NA	CASSSRLAGGINTGELFF	TGTGCCAGCAGTTCTCGGCTAGCGGGGGGGATTAACACCGGGGAGCTGTTTTTT
TRBJ1-3	14	NA	TRBV12-3/TRBV12-4	medium-sized	CASRFTSSGNTIYF	TGTGCCAGCAGATTCACCAGCTCTGGAAACACCATATATTTT
TRBJ2-5	16	NA	TRBV28	NA	CASSWPGQPGQETQYF	TGTGCCAGCAGTTGGCCAGGACAACCTGGGCAAGAGACCCAGTACTTC
TRBJ2-7	17	TRBD1	TRBV10-1	NA	CASSGAKGAHLAYEQYF	TGCGCCAGCAGTGGGGCAAAGGGGGCCCACTTGGCGTACGAGCAGTACTTC
TRBJ2-5	16	TRBD2	TRBV12-3/TRBV12-4	few	CASSSRLAGSFETQYF	TGTGCCAGCAGTTCACGACTAGCGGGGTCGTTCGAGACCCAGTACTTC
TRBJ1-2	14	TRBD1	TRBV2	few	CASMGDRVVYGYTF	TGTGCCAGCATGGGAGACAGGGTGGTATATGGCTACACCTTC
TRBJ1-5	18	TRBD1	TRBV27	NA	CASGPSGTVLMGNQPQHF	TGTGCCAGCGGGCCATCCGGGACAGTTCTAATGGGCAATCAGCCCCAGCATTTT